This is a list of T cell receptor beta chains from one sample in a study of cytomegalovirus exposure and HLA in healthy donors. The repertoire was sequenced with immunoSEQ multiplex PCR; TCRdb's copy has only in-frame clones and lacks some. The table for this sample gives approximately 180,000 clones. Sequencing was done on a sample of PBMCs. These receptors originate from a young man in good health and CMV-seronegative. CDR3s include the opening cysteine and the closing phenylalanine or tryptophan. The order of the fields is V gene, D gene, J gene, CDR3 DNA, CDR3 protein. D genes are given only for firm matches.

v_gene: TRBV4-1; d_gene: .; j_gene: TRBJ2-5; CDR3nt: TGCGCCAGCACCTTACGACAGGCCGACCAAGAGACCCAGTACTTC; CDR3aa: CASTLRQADQETQYF
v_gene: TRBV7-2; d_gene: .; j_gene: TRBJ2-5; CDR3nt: TGTGCCAGCAGCTTAGGACAGGCGGGGGTTGGGGCCCAGTACTTC; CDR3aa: CASSLGQAGVGAQYF
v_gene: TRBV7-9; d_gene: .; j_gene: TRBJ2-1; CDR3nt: TGTGCCAGCAGCTTACGTGGTGGGCGGGGTAATGAGCAGTTCTTC; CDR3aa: CASSLRGGRGNEQFF
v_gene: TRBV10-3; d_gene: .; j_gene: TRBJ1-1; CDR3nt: TGTGCCATCAGTGCCTTAACAGGGTTGAACACTGAAGCTTTCTTT; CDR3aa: CAISALTGLNTEAFF
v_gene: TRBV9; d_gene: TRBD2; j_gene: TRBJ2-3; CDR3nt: TGTGCCAGCAGCGTAAGGGTGGGCGGGAGAACTACAGATACGCAGTATTTT; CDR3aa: CASSVRVGGRTTDTQYF
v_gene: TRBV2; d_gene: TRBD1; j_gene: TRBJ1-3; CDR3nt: TGTGCCAGCAGGGGGGACAGGGGGTACACCATATATTTT; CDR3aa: CASRGDRGYTIYF
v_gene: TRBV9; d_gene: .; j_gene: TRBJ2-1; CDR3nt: TGTGCCAGCAGCCGAACAGAATACAATGAGCAGTTCTTC; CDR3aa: CASSRTEYNEQFF
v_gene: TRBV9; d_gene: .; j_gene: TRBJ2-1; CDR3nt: TGTGCCAGCAGCGTAGATAGCAGGGGATTCTACAATGAGCAGTTCTTC; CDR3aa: CASSVDSRGFYNEQFF
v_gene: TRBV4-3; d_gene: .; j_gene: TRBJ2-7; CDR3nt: TGCGCCAGCAGCCAAGATAGGGCAGGGGCTATCTACGAGCAGTACTTC; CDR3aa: CASSQDRAGAIYEQYF
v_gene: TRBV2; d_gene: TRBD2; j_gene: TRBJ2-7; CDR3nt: TGTGCCAGCCGGGGGGGGCAGGGACGGGGGGAGCAGTACTTC; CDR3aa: CASRGGQGRGEQYF
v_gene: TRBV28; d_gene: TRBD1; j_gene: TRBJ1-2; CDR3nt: TGTGCCAGCAGTTTAATTCAGGGGGCGCGGGCCTATGGCTACACCTTC; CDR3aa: CASSLIQGARAYGYTF
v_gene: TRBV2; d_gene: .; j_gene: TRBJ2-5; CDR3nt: TGTGCCAGCGGAAGGGGATCCCGAGAGACCCAGTACTTC; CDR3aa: CASGRGSRETQYF
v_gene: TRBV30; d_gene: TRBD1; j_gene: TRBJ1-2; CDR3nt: TGTGCCTGGAGTAACAGGGGGGACTATGGCTACACCTTC; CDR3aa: CAWSNRGDYGYTF
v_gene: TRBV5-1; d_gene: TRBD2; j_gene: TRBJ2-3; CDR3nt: TGCGCCAGCAGCTTGGGCGGGAGTGGCACAGATACGCAGTATTTT; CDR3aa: CASSLGGSGTDTQYF
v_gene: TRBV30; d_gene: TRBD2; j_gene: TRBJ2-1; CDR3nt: TGTGCCTGGAGTGTCGCCCGGACTAGCGGTCCCCTGAAGCAGTTCTTC; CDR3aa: CAWSVARTSGPLKQFF
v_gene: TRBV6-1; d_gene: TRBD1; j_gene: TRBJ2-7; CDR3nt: TGTGCCAGCAGCTACGGACAGGAGTACGAGCAGTACTTC; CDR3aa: CASSYGQEYEQYF
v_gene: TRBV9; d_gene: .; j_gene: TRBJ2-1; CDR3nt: TGTGCCAGCAGCGTAGTACAGGGTGGGAATAATGAGCAGTTCTTC; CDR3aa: CASSVVQGGNNEQFF
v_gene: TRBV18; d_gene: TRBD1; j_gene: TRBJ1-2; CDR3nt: TGTGCCAGCTCCCTCGGTGAACTAGACAGGGCCTATGGCTACACCTTC; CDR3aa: CASSLGELDRAYGYTF
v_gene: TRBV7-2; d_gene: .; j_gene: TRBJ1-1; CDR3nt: TGTGCCAGCAGCCTCGGGACCTTCACTTTGCAGGGGACTGAAGCTTTCTTT; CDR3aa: CASSLGTFTLQGTEAFF
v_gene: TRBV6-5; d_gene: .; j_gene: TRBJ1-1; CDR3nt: TGTGCCAGCAGTAGACTCCGGGGGGGCTACACTGAAGCTTTCTTT; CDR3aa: CASSRLRGGYTEAFF
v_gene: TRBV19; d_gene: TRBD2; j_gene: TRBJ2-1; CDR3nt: TGTGCCAGTGGGCGGGGTCTAGCGGGACGTAATGAGCAGTTCTTC; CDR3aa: CASGRGLAGRNEQFF
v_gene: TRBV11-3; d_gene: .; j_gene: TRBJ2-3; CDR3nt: TGTGCCAGCAGCTTAGGAGGGCCTGGCACAGATACGCAGTATTTT; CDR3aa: CASSLGGPGTDTQYF
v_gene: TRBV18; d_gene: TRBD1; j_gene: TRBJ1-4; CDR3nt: TGTGCCAGCTCCCCCAGGGGACAGATAGAGCCTAATGAAAAACTGTTTTTT; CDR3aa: CASSPRGQIEPNEKLFF
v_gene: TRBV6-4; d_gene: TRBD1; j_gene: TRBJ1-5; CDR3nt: TGTGCCAGCAGTGACTCAAGGGACAGGGGAAGCAATCAGCCCCAGCATTTT; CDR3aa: CASSDSRDRGSNQPQHF
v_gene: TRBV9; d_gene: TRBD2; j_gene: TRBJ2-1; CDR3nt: TGTGCCAGCAGCGTAAGGGGCGGGAGGGCCGGGAATGAGCAGTTCTTC; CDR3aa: CASSVRGGRAGNEQFF
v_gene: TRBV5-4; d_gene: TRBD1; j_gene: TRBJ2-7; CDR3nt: TGTGCCAGCAGCTTGGCAGCAGGGGGACGGGTCGAGCAGTACTTC; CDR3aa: CASSLAAGGRVEQYF
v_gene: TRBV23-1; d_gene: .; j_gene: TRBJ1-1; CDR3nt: TGCGCCAGCAGTCGGCGGGAGAACACTGAAGCTTTCTTT; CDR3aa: CASSRRENTEAFF